This is a list of T cell receptor beta chains from one sample in a study of control samples from healthy donors and cancer patients. Only in-frame clones appear in the TCRdb table, and some are missing; sequencing was by immunoSEQ multiplex PCR. Of 150,000 to 200,000 clones in the sample, almost 90% were seen once. The sample consisted of blood. All receptors come from a woman aged 45-65 years in good health. CDR3s include the opening cysteine and the closing phenylalanine or tryptophan. Fields, in order: J gene, CDR3 length, V gene, clone size, D gene, CDR3 DNA, CDR3 protein. D genes are given only for firm matches. Where a row states a size, it is once, few, many or the class of an expanded clone; other rows omit it.

TRBJ2-5 | 14 | TRBV7-9 | . | . | TGTGCCAGCAGTGTGCAAGGGAGTCGGGAGACCCAGTACTTC | CASSVQGSRETQYF
TRBJ1-2 | 9 | TRBV5-1 | many | . | TGCGCCAGCATCCTCCAGGGCACCTTC | CASILQGTF
TRBJ1-2 | 16 | TRBV28 | . | . | TGTGCCAGCAGACCCCCCCACGTTGGAGGGACCTATGGCTACACCTTC | CASRPPHVGGTYGYTF
TRBJ1-3 | 16 | TRBV7-7 | . | . | TGTGCCAGCAGCTTAGCCCCAAGAAGGCAGAGAAACACCATATATTTT | CASSLAPRRQRNTIYF
TRBJ2-7 | 15 | TRBV11-2 | . | TRBD1 | TGTGCCAGCAGCAGTCGTGGGACAGCTCCGGCGGAGCAGTACTTC | CASSSRGTAPAEQYF
TRBJ1-1 | 13 | TRBV30 | . | . | TGTGCCTGGTCCAGACAACCGAACACTGAAGCTTTCTTT | CAWSRQPNTEAFF
TRBJ1-6 | 15 | TRBV5-1 | . | . | TGCGCCAGCAGCTTGGCTGGTCAGGGAGGATCACCCCTCCACTTT | CASSLAGQGGSPLHF
TRBJ1-2 | 12 | TRBV28 | . | . | TGTGCCAGCAGTTTACAGGGCTATGGCTACACCTTC | CASSLQGYGYTF
TRBJ2-1 | 14 | TRBV4-3 | . | TRBD2 | TGCGCCAGCAGCCAAAGCGGGGGCTACAATGAGCAGTTCTTC | CASSQSGGYNEQFF
TRBJ2-3 | 15 | TRBV27 | once | TRBD2 | TGTGCCAGCAGCTCGAGCGGGAAACGTACAGATACGCAGTATTTT | CASSSSGKRTDTQYF
TRBJ2-1 | 16 | TRBV7-9 | . | TRBD2 | TGTGCCAGCAGCTGGCTAGCGGGAGTACAAAACAATGAGCAGTTCTTC | CASSWLAGVQNNEQFF
TRBJ1-1 | 12 | TRBV5-4 | . | . | TGTGCCGGAAAGACCCAGAACACTGAAGCTTTCTTT | CAGKTQNTEAFF
TRBJ2-7 | 14 | TRBV13 | . | . | TGTGCCAGCAGCTCCAGGGGAATAGCCTACGAGCAGTACTTC | CASSSRGIAYEQYF
TRBJ2-3 | 18 | TRBV5-1 | . | TRBD2 | TGCGCCAGCAGCTCCGGACTAGCGGGGGGGCTTGGCACAGATACGCAGTATTTT | CASSSGLAGGLGTDTQYF
TRBJ1-1 | 17 | TRBV4-1 | . | . | TGCGCCAGCAGCCAATTCCCCCCGGACGCAGATAACACTGAAGCTTTCTTT | CASSQFPPDADNTEAFF
TRBJ2-1 | 16 | TRBV7-9 | . | TRBD1 | TGTGCCAGCAGCGCGTCCGGGACAGGGGTTAGGAATGAGCAGTTCTTC | CASSASGTGVRNEQFF
TRBJ1-1 | 15 | TRBV19 | . | . | TGTGCCAGTAGTAGGCAAGGGCGGGGGAACACTGAAGCTTTCTTT | CASSRQGRGNTEAFF
TRBJ2-3 | 15 | TRBV9 | . | . | TGTGCCAGCAGCGCAGACCCTTTCCGCACAGATACGCAGTATTTT | CASSADPFRTDTQYF
TRBJ2-1 | 12 | TRBV21-1 | . | . | TGTGCCAGCAGTCACCAGGCGCATGAGCAGTTCTTC | CASSHQAHEQFF
TRBJ1-5 | 14 | TRBV5-1 | . | . | TGCGCCAGCAGTGTGACCCCGGAGGTGAAGCCCCAGCATTTT | CASSVTPEVKPQHF
TRBJ1-2 | 14 | TRBV5-1 | . | . | TGCGCCAGCAGCTTGGGTGGAGCGACCTATGGCTACACCTTC | CASSLGGATYGYTF
TRBJ2-3 | 14 | TRBV9 | . | . | TGTGCCAGCAGCGTAGATGCCCTCACAGATACGCAGTATTTT | CASSVDALTDTQYF
TRBJ2-1 | 17 | TRBV6-2/TRBV6-3 | . | TRBD2 | TGTGCCAGCAGTTACCCCCGACTAGCGGGAGCCCCCAATGAGCAGTTCTTC | CASSYPRLAGAPNEQFF
TRBJ1-1 | 15 | TRBV7-2 | . | . | TGTGCCAGCAGCCAAGCCGGGACACAGAACACTGAAGCTTTCTTT | CASSQAGTQNTEAFF
TRBJ2-3 | 13 | TRBV28 | once | . | TGTGCCAGCAGTTTAAGCGGCGGATATACGCAGTATTTT | CASSLSGGYTQYF
TRBJ1-3 | 19 | TRBV15 | . | TRBD1 | TGTGCCACCAGCAGAGGTTTGACAGGGAACTTTGGGTCTGGAAACACCATATATTTT | CATSRGLTGNFGSGNTIYF
TRBJ1-5 | 13 | TRBV29-1 | . | . | TGCAGCGTTGCGGCAAATCGAAATCAGCCCCAGCATTTT | CSVAANRNQPQHF
TRBJ1-1 | 16 | TRBV5-1 | . | TRBD1 | TGCGCCAGCAGCTCCGGACAGGGGGTAATTAACACTGAAGCTTTCTTT | CASSSGQGVINTEAFF
TRBJ1-5 | 13 | TRBV6-2/TRBV6-3 | few | . | TGTGCCAGCAGTTACGGCGGGTATCAGCCCCAGCATTTT | CASSYGGYQPQHF
TRBJ2-7 | 14 | TRBV6-1 | . | . | TGTGCCAGCAGTGAAATCGGCGGACAGTCAGAGCAGTACTTC | CASSEIGGQSEQYF